A single T cell receptor (beta chain) is shown here with its context. Here immunoSEQ multiplex PCR was the method, and the copy in TCRdb shows in-frame clones only, minus some. The data contain about 980,000 clones, around three quarters of them singletons. This sample is drawn from a study of shared clonotypes between healthy human individuals. The TCR comes from a man in his late teens or twenties in good health. Input material: memory CD4+ T cells sorted from blood. As to subset: CD45RA-negative fraction.

In DNA, the CDR3 is TGTGCCAGCAGCCTCGCCGGTGTGGGACTAGCGGCGGAGACCCAGTACTTC. It translates to CASSLAGVGLAAETQYF. The chain uses TRBV7-2 and TRBJ2-5, with 11 bases that match TRBD2. The CDR3 is 17 residues long. Germline trimming cut 5 bases from V and 5 bases from J; bases unmatched to any gene: 13. From germline, CDR1 is SGHTA and CDR2 FQGNSA.